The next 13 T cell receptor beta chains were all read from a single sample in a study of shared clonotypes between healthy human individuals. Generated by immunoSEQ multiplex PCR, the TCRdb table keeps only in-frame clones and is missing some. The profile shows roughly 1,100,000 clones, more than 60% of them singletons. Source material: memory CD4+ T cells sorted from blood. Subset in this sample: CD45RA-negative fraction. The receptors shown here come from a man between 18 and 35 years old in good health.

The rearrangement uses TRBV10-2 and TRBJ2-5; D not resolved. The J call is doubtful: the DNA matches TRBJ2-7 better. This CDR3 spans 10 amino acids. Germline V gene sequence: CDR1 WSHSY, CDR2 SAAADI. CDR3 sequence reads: CASSDHEQYF. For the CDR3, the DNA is TGCGCCAGCAGTGACCACGAGCAGTACTTC.

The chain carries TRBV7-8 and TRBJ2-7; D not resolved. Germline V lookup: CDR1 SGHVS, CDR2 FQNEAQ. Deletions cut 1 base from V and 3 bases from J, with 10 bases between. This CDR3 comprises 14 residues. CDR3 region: CASSLVGSFYEQYF. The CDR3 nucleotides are TGTGCCAGCAGCTTAGTCGGCTCCTTCTACGAGCAGTACTTC.

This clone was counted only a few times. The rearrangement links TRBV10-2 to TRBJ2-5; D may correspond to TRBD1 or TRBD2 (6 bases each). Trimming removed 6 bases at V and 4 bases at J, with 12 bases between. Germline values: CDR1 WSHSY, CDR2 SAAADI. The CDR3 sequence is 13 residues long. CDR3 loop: CASRIGGGETQYF. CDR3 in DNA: TGCGCCAGCAGAATAGGAGGGGGAGAGACCCAGTACTTC.

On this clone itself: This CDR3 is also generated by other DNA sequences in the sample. The CDR3 region is CASGSGNQPQHF. DNA of the CDR3: TGTGCCAGCGGCAGCGGTAATCAGCCCCAGCATTTT. This chain connects TRBV28 to TRBJ1-5; D not certain. Trimming removed 8 bases at V and 4 bases at J, with 9 bases between. CDR3 size: 12 residues. The germline CDR1 and CDR2 sequences are MDHEN and SYDVKM.

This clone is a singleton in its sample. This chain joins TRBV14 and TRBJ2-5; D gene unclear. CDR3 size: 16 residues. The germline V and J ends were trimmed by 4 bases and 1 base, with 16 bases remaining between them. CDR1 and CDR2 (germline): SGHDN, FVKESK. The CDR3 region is CASSRFGVRIQETQYF. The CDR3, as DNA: TGTGCCAGCAGCCGCTTTGGGGTCAGGATCCAAGAGACCCAGTACTTC.

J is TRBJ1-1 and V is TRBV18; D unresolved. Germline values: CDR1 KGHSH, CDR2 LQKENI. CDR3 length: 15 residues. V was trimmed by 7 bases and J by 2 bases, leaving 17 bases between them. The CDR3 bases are TGTGCCAGCTACAATGGCTTAAAAGGAAACACTGAAGCTTTCTTT. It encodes CASYNGLKGNTEAFF.

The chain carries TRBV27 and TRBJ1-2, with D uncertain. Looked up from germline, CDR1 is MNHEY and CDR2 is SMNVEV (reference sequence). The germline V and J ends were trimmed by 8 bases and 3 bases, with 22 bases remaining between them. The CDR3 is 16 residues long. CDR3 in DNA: TGTGCCAGCTCACAGTTTGGTACTCTTGAGGACTATGGCTACACCTTC. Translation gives CASSQFGTLEDYGYTF.

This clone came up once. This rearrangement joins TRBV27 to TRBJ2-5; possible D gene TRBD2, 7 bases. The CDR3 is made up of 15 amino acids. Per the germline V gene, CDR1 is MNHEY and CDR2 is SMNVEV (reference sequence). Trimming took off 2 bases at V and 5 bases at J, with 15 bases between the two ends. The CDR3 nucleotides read TGTGCCAGCAGTTTAGGTTTTGCGGGGGCGGAGACCCAGTACTTC. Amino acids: CASSLGFAGAETQYF.

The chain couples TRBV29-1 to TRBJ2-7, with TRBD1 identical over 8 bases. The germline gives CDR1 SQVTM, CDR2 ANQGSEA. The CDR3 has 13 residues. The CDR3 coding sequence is TGCAGTGGGCAGGGTGGACAGGGTTACGAGCAGTACTTC. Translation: CSGQGGQGYEQYF.

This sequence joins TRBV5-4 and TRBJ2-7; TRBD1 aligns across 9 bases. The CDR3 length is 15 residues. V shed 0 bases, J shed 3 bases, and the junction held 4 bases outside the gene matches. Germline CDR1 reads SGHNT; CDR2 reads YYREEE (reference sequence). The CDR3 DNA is TGTGCCAGCAGCTTGGATGGGACAGGGTACTACGAGCAGTACTTC. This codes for CASSLDGTGYYEQYF.

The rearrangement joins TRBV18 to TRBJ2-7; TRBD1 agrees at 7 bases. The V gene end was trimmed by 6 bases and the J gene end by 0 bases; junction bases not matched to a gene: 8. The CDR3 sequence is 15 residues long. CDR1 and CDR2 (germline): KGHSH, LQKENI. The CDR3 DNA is TGTGCCAGCTCTCCCAAGGGGGCAGGCTCCTACGAGCAGTACTTC. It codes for CASSPKGAGSYEQYF.

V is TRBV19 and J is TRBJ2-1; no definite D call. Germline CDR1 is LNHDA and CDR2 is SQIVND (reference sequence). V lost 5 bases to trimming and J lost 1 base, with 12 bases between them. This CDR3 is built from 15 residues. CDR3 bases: TGTGCCAGTAGTTCGGGCCGGCTTTCCTACAATGAGCAGTTCTTC. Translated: CASSSGRLSYNEQFF.

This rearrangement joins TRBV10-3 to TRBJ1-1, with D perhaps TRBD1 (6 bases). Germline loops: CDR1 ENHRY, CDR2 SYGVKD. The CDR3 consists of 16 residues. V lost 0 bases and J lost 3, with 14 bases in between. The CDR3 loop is CAISESGGRLDTEAFF. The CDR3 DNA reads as TGTGCCATCAGTGAGTCCGGGGGGCGCTTGGACACTGAAGCTTTCTTT.